The T cell receptor beta chain under discussion was sequenced for a study of beta chain features in type 1 diabetes. Study-wide points: A moderate, significant TCRB CDR3 shortening appeared in type 1 diabetes across four CD4+ subsets.

Investigators reverse transcribed all isolated RNA, so they sequenced expressed TCRB transcripts. TCRdb's copy holds only in-frame clones and misses some; the assay was immunoSEQ multiplex PCR. The sample holds about 340,000 clones, about 13% seen once. Remarks on this clone: What it binds is not known.

Sample: naive CD4+ T cells from blood. This clonotype was obtained from a woman aged 18-29 years with type 1 diabetes.

CDR3 sequence (DNA): TGTGCCAGCAGCGTCTCGGGAGCCCCCTACAATGAGCAGTTCTTC. This gives the protein CASSVSGAPYNEQFF. The genes are TRBV9 and TRBJ2-1; weak D call: TRBD2 (6 bases). The CDR3 is 15 amino acids. V lost 2 bases and J lost 2, with 11 bases in between. The germline CDR1 and CDR2 sequences are SGDLS and YYNGEE.